The entry that follows covers one T cell receptor (beta chain) sequence. V lost 3 bases and J 0 bases, leaving 15 bases between the germline ends. Germline V gene sequence: CDR1 DFQATT, CDR2 SNEGSKA (reference sequence). The CDR3 covers 15 residues. The sample comes from a study of blood T cell repertoires in COVID-19. On the study more broadly: COVID-19 samples collected from the United States, Italy and Spain covered acute and convalescent phases. T cells, B-cell-depleted T cells, or PBMCs provided the cDNA or gDNA that served as material.

Per the original methods: Amplification from reference gene primers served as the basis for estimated nucleated cell counts. Using immunoSEQ multiplex PCR, the repertoire was profiled, and TCRdb retains in-frame clones only, with some absent. That table supplies the V and J calls and clone size; D and trimming were determined from the DNA. The sample includes 250,000 to 300,000 clones, 88% seen only once; the top ten take around 11%. J is TRBJ2-7 and V is TRBV20-1, with D maybe TRBD1 (5 bases). Sequencing input: peripheral blood. The TCR comes from a young woman with COVID-19, enrolled during active disease. This chain's CDR3 is CSASTGGSTSYEQYF. CDR3 nucleotide sequence: TGCAGTGCTAGTACAGGCGGCAGTACCTCCTACGAGCAGTACTTC.